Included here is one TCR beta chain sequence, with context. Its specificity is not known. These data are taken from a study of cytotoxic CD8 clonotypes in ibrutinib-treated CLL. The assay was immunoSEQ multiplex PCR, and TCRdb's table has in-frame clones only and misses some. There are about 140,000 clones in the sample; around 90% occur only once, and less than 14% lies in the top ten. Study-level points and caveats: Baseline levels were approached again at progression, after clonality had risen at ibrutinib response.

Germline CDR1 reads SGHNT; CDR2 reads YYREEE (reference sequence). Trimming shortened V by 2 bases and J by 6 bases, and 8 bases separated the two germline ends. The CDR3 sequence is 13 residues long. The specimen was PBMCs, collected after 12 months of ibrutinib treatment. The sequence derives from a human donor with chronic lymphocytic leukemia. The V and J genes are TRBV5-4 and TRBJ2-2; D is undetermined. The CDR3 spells CASSLEFAGELFF. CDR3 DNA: TGTGCCAGCAGCTTAGAGTTCGCCGGGGAGCTGTTTTTT.